This TCR beta chain emerged from a study of human thymus T cells. Study results and caveats: Seemingly biased V and J gene usage marked thymic and blood repertoires. As related research reported, thymic repertoires overlapped highly among unrelated individuals.

J was trimmed by 8 bases and V by 4 bases; bases with no gene match: 15. This CDR3 has 17 residues. Germline assignment: CDR1 SGHVS and CDR2 FQNEAQ. Repertoires were generated with immunoSEQ multiplex PCR, while TCRdb's copy carries only in-frame clones and drops some. The data show 55,000 to 85,000 clones, about 95% seen once. Resections removed during corrective heart surgery provided the thymus tissue used. Serving as donors were healthy Finnish infants, each of whom was having open corrective surgery for congenital heart defects. On this clone: Its antigen remains unknown.

The sequence derives from a girl under three years old with a congenital heart defect but otherwise immunologically healthy. The chain uses TRBV7-8 and TRBJ2-1; TRBD2 matches 9 bases. The sequenced sample consisted of thymus tissue. As DNA, the CDR3 is TGTGCCAGCAGCTCCGTGACTAGCGGAGGACCTGAGGATGAGCAGTTCTTC. This translates into CASSSVTSGGPEDEQFF.